These T cell receptor beta chains were read from a single sample in a study of blood T cells in healthy people across ages. Each CDR3 protein is one row after TCRdb ran MiXCR on the 5' RACE reads. The profile covers about 840,000 distinct CDR3 sequences, with almost 30% appearing a single time and about a tenth taken by the ten largest. A further study also used this sample, focusing on T cells of mothers and their children.

Sequenced material: blood. Every receptor here comes from a woman between 40 and 50 years old in good health. Each CDR3 is given with its conserved first and last residue. A D gene is named only where the DNA matches it firmly. Where a row states a size, it is once, few, many or the class of an expanded clone; other rows omit it.

clone size | J gene | CDR3 length | V gene | D gene | CDR3 protein | CDR3 DNA
NA | TRBJ2-4 | 14 | TRBV2 | NA | CASSGGTTTYERYF | TGTGCCAGCAGTGGAGGGACGACTACCTACGAGCGGTACTTC
many | TRBJ2-5 | 12 | TRBV20-1 | NA | CSTRGGKETQYF | TGCAGTACTAGAGGGGGTAAAGAGACCCAGTACTTC
NA | TRBJ2-7 | 15 | TRBV2 | NA | CASSENDLDNYEQYF | TGTGCCAGCAGTGAAAACGACTTGGATAACTACGAGCAGTACTTC
NA | TRBJ1-2 | 12 | TRBV20-1 | TRBD1 | CSALQGGGGYTF | TGCAGTGCTTTACAGGGGGGGGGTGGCTACACCTTC
NA | TRBJ1-1 | 17 | TRBV7-2 | TRBD1 | CASSPRQGRGSNTEAFF | TGTGCCAGCAGCCCCAGACAGGGACGGGGCTCGAACACTGAAGCTTTCTTT
NA | TRBJ2-7 | 14 | TRBV15 | TRBD1 | CATSRTTGGDEQYF | TGTGCCACCAGCAGAACGACAGGGGGAGACGAGCAGTACTTC
many | TRBJ2-5 | 16 | TRBV7-2 | TRBD2 | CASNPSGGARMETQYF | TGTGCCAGCAACCCTAGCGGGGGGGCCCGAATGGAGACCCAGTACTTC
NA | TRBJ1-2 | 18 | TRBV7-9 | NA | CASSPTTGLTKTGYGYTF | TGTGCCAGCAGCCCAACAACAGGCTTAACAAAAACAGGATATGGCTACACCTTC
few | TRBJ2-1 | 12 | TRBV3-1 | NA | CASSPQGRGQFF | TGTGCCAGCAGCCCCCAGGGTCGCGGGCAGTTCTTC
few | TRBJ2-5 | 14 | TRBV3-1 | NA | CASSPSGGKETQYF | TGTGCCAGCAGCCCCTCAGGGGGGAAAGAGACCCAGTACTTC
many | TRBJ2-1 | 14 | TRBV6-2/TRBV6-3 | NA | CASRPPAAYNEQFF | TGTGCCAGCAGACCACCAGCGGCTTACAATGAGCAGTTCTTC
NA | TRBJ1-3 | 16 | TRBV28 | NA | CASSLAGRFLGNTIYF | TGTGCCAGCAGTTTGGCGGGGAGGTTCCTTGGAAACACCATATATTTT
NA | TRBJ1-4 | 15 | TRBV7-2 | NA | CASSSGGGLSEKLFF | TGTGCCAGCAGCTCGGGAGGGGGACTCTCAGAAAAACTGTTTTTT
few | TRBJ1-1 | 15 | TRBV6-5 | NA | CASSYFPRTNTEAFF | TGTGCCAGCAGTTACTTTCCCAGGACGAACACTGAAGCTTTCTTT
NA | TRBJ2-2 | 11 | TRBV29-1 | NA | CSVEGNGELFF | TGCAGCGTTGAAGGGAACGGGGAGCTGTTTTTT
many | TRBJ1-1 | 12 | TRBV20-1 | TRBD1 | CSARTGGPEAFF | TGCAGTGCCCGGACAGGGGGCCCTGAAGCTTTCTTT
many | TRBJ2-7 | 11 | TRBV6-2/TRBV6-3 | NA | CASSWGNEQYF | TGTGCCAGCAGTTGGGGTAACGAGCAGTACTTC
many | TRBJ2-1 | 15 | TRBV27 | NA | CASNTRGGGYNEQFF | TGTGCCAGCAACACCAGGGGGGGAGGTTACAATGAGCAGTTCTTC
NA | TRBJ2-3 | 16 | TRBV20-1 | TRBD1 | CSADKAGTGPTDTQYF | TGCAGTGCTGATAAGGCCGGGACAGGACCCACAGATACGCAGTATTTT
NA | TRBJ1-6 | 16 | TRBV7-9 | NA | CASSYGTDNLNSPLHF | TGTGCCAGCAGCTATGGGACGGACAATTTAAATTCACCCCTCCACTTT
NA | TRBJ2-1 | 14 | TRBV28 | TRBD1 | CASKLQGMGNEQFF | TGTGCCAGCAAACTACAGGGGATGGGCAATGAGCAGTTCTTC
NA | TRBJ1-4 | 14 | TRBV24-1 | NA | CATSDPGQNEKLFF | TGTGCCACCAGTGATCCTGGACAGAATGAAAAACTGTTTTTT
NA | TRBJ1-2 | 13 | TRBV12-3/TRBV12-4 | NA | CASSLSQGAGYTF | TGTGCCAGCAGTTTATCACAGGGAGCGGGCTACACCTTC
NA | TRBJ2-5 | 16 | TRBV7-2 | NA | CASSATDGGRAETQYF | TGTGCCAGCAGCGCTACGGACGGGGGCCGGGCGGAGACCCAGTACTTC
many | TRBJ2-5 | 13 | TRBV9 | NA | CASSATDQETQYF | TGTGCCAGCAGCGCGACTGATCAAGAGACCCAGTACTTC
many | TRBJ2-5 | 17 | TRBV7-2 | NA | CASSFNLGGAPGETQYF | TGTGCCAGCAGCTTTAATCTGGGGGGGGCCCCGGGGGAGACCCAGTACTTC
NA | TRBJ2-1 | 18 | TRBV12-5 | NA | CASPTGTTGPYGRIGQFF | TGTGCTAGTCCGACGGGGACGACAGGCCCCTACGGTAGGATTGGGCAGTTCTTC
NA | TRBJ2-1 | 16 | TRBV2 | TRBD1 | CASSEWTGERNNEQFF | TGTGCCAGCAGTGAATGGACAGGGGAGAGGAACAATGAGCAGTTCTTC
many | TRBJ2-6 | 18 | TRBV7-8 | TRBD2 | CASSLFSERGLGANVLTF | TGTGCCAGCAGCTTATTTTCCGAGCGGGGGTTGGGGGCCAACGTCCTGACTTTC
many | TRBJ2-7 | 15 | TRBV6-1 | NA | CASSEATGTAYEQYF | TGTGCCAGCAGTGAAGCAACAGGTACAGCCTACGAGCAGTACTTC
many | TRBJ2-7 | 13 | TRBV7-3 | NA | CASSSSGGNEQYF | TGTGCCAGCAGTTCCTCCGGGGGCAACGAGCAGTACTTC
many | TRBJ2-5 | 15 | TRBV20-1 | NA | CSAPNRGRGQETQYF | TGCAGTGCCCCTAATCGGGGGCGGGGGCAAGAGACCCAGTACTTC
many | TRBJ2-7 | 14 | TRBV7-6 | TRBD2 | CASSSSGASYEQYF | TGTGCCAGCAGCTCTAGCGGGGCTTCCTACGAGCAGTACTTC
many | TRBJ2-7 | 13 | TRBV7-6 | NA | CASSRGNSYEQYF | TGTGCCAGCAGCAGGGGTAACTCCTACGAGCAGTACTTC
few | TRBJ2-2 | 17 | TRBV20-1 | TRBD1 | CSARDPRDRVNTGELFF | TGCAGTGCTAGAGATCCCAGGGACAGGGTTAACACCGGGGAGCTGTTTTTT
few | TRBJ1-5 | 16 | TRBV7-2 | TRBD1 | CASSLGQGRSNQPQHF | TGTGCCAGCAGCTTAGGACAGGGTAGGAGCAATCAGCCCCAGCATTTT
many | TRBJ2-5 | 17 | TRBV28 | NA | CASSRRGRGRYQETQYF | TGTGCCAGCAGCCGAAGAGGTCGGGGGCGGTACCAAGAGACCCAGTACTTC